These T cell receptor beta chains were read from a single sample in a study of T-cell reconstitution after alpha-beta-depleted transplantation in children. TCRdb re-derived calls from the PCR reads in MiXCR, one entry per CDR3 protein. Among 140,000 or so distinct CDR3 sequences listed, around 8.8% were seen once. Sequencing used PBMCs, mostly from graft donor cells, obtained 180 days after TCRalphabeta/CD19-depleted stem cell transplant. The source of these receptors is a female patient younger than 10 who had a stem cell transplant for congenital amegakaryocytic thrombocytopenia, so the T cells may come from the graft donor. CDR3s include the opening cysteine and the closing phenylalanine or tryptophan. The D gene is left open where the match is weak. For some rows the clone size is stated as once, few or many, or as a class when expanded; others skip it.

cdr3_aa	cdr3_nt	clone_size	v_call	d_call	j_call
CSAMDYPNYQETQYF	TGCAGTGCTATGGACTATCCTAACTACCAAGAGACCCAGTACTTC	many	TRBV20-1	-	TRBJ2-5
CSARDPNTEAFF	TGCAGTGCTAGAGACCCAAACACTGAAGCTTTCTTT	many	TRBV20-1	-	TRBJ1-1
CASSFRTGLYNEQFF	TGCGCCAGCAGCTTCCGGACAGGACTCTACAATGAGCAGTTCTTC	many	TRBV5-1	TRBD1	TRBJ2-1
CATSDPGQGYEQYF	TGTGCCACCAGTGATCCCGGACAGGGCTACGAGCAGTACTTC	many	TRBV24-1	TRBD1	TRBJ2-7
CSASEPLSGANVLTF	TGCAGTGCTAGTGAACCACTCTCTGGGGCCAACGTCCTGACTTTC	-	TRBV20-1	-	TRBJ2-6
CASSLTSEMGGELFF	TGTGCCAGCAGTTTGACTAGCGAAATGGGCGGGGAGCTGTTTTTT	-	TRBV12-3/TRBV12-4	TRBD2	TRBJ2-2
CASSSGGNTEAFF	TGTGCCAGCAGCTCAGGGGGGAACACTGAAGCTTTCTTT	few	TRBV7-8	TRBD1	TRBJ1-1
CASSPRMASGGIQYF	TGTGCCAGCAGCCCCCGTATGGCTAGCGGGGGGATTCAGTACTTC	many	TRBV7-8	TRBD2	TRBJ2-7
CASSFGVAAGGETQYF	TGTGCCAGCAGTTTTGGAGTAGCGGCCGGGGGGGAGACCCAGTACTTC	many	TRBV12-3/TRBV12-4	TRBD2	TRBJ2-5
CASSQYNGQPEAFF	TGCGCCAGCAGCCAATACAATGGACAGCCTGAAGCTTTCTTT	many	TRBV4-3	-	TRBJ1-1
CASSGRSGREYNEQFF	TGTGCCAGCAGCGGACGGAGCGGGAGAGAGTACAATGAGCAGTTCTTC	many	TRBV7-7	TRBD2	TRBJ2-1
CSAARDGAYEQYF	TGCAGTGCTGCCCGGGACGGCGCCTACGAGCAGTACTTC	many	TRBV20-1	-	TRBJ2-7
CASSLSPLQGHGYTF	TGTGCCAGCAGTTTATCCCCGCTCCAAGGCCATGGCTACACCTTC	many	TRBV28	-	TRBJ1-2
CAVQGDTEAFF	TGTGCCGTGCAGGGCGACACTGAAGCTTTCTTT	-	TRBV6-5	-	TRBJ1-1
CASTPLAGPGANVLTF	TGTGCCAGCACCCCCTTAGCAGGGCCCGGGGCCAACGTCCTGACTTTC	few	TRBV2	-	TRBJ2-6
CATSTSGALSGANVLTF	TGCGCCACCTCGACTAGCGGAGCGCTCTCTGGGGCCAACGTCCTGACTTTC	many	TRBV5-1	TRBD2	TRBJ2-6
CASSLPRGVWTKNIQYF	TGTGCCAGTAGCCTCCCCCGGGGGGTTTGGACCAAAAACATTCAGTACTTC	many	TRBV19	TRBD2	TRBJ2-4
CARGPGTLSYEQYF	TGTGCCAGGGGCCCCGGGACCCTCTCCTACGAGCAGTACTTC	-	TRBV4-2	-	TRBJ2-7
CASSYSIWEGVLFF	TGTGCCAGCAGTTACTCGATCTGGGAGGGAGTACTGTTTTTT	many	TRBV6-5	-	TRBJ1-4
CARGPDSVNYEQYF	TGTGCCAGGGGACCGGACAGCGTTAACTACGAGCAGTACTTC	few	TRBV27	-	TRBJ2-7
CASSQDLPLLNPSTDTQYF	TGTGCCAGCAGCCAAGATCTTCCCCTACTGAACCCTAGCACAGATACGCAGTATTTT	few	TRBV3-1	-	TRBJ2-3
CASSSRDSIYNEQFF	TGTGCCAGCAGTTCCCGGGACAGTATCTACAATGAGCAGTTCTTC	-	TRBV28	TRBD1	TRBJ2-1
CSASGTAAYEQYF	TGCAGTGCTAGTGGGACAGCGGCCTACGAGCAGTACTTC	many	TRBV20-1	TRBD1	TRBJ2-7
CASSRGTSEAFF	TGCGCCAGCAGCCGGGGGACATCTGAAGCTTTCTTT	-	TRBV5-1	-	TRBJ1-1
CASSFGPWRARQGASYEQYF	TGTGCCAGCAGTTTTGGTCCGTGGAGGGCTAGACAGGGGGCATCATACGAGCAGTACTTC	few	TRBV12-3/TRBV12-4	TRBD1	TRBJ2-7
CASSTGTAGETQYF	TGCGCCAGCAGCACCGGGACCGCGGGAGAGACCCAGTACTTC	many	TRBV5-1	-	TRBJ2-5
CASKGLAGGYNEQFF	TGTGCCAGCAAAGGACTAGCGGGGGGATACAATGAGCAGTTCTTC	many	TRBV12-3/TRBV12-4	TRBD2	TRBJ2-1
CASSLETGGKYYGYTF	TGCGCCAGCAGCTTGGAGACAGGGGGGAAGTACTATGGCTACACCTTC	many	TRBV5-1	TRBD1	TRBJ1-2
CAWTRDSDSPLHF	TGTGCCTGGACTCGGGACAGTGATTCACCCCTCCACTTT	-	TRBV30	TRBD1	TRBJ1-6
CASSFPGGRYNEQFF	TGTGCCAGCAGTTTCCCGGGAGGGAGATACAATGAGCAGTTCTTC	few	TRBV12-3/TRBV12-4	TRBD2	TRBJ2-1
CSARLLAGGTDTQYF	TGCAGTGCTAGGTTACTAGCGGGGGGCACAGATACGCAGTATTTT	many	TRBV20-1	TRBD2	TRBJ2-3
CSARGASPLHF	TGCAGTGCTAGAGGGGCTTCACCCCTCCACTTT	many	TRBV20-1	-	TRBJ1-6
CASSFPGTEAFF	TGTGCCAGCAGTTTCCCGGGCACTGAAGCTTTCTTT	many	TRBV12-3/TRBV12-4	-	TRBJ1-1
CSARDSLTDTQYF	TGCAGTGCTAGAGATAGCCTCACAGATACGCAGTATTTT	many	TRBV20-1	-	TRBJ2-3
CASSPRDSYEQYF	TGTGCCAGTAGTCCGCGGGACAGCTACGAGCAGTACTTC	-	TRBV19	-	TRBJ2-7
CASTAGPFWDEQYF	TGTGCCAGCACCGCGGGGCCCTTTTGGGACGAGCAGTACTTC	many	TRBV28	-	TRBJ2-7
CSARRGAVNTEAFF	TGCAGTGCTAGGCGGGGGGCCGTGAACACTGAAGCTTTCTTT	many	TRBV20-1	-	TRBJ1-1
CASSTLRTGFADTQYF	TGTGCCAGCAGCACACTAAGGACAGGTTTCGCAGATACGCAGTATTTT	many	TRBV7-2	TRBD1	TRBJ2-3
CASSFASGGYNEQFF	TGTGCCAGCAGTTTCGCTAGCGGGGGTTACAATGAGCAGTTCTTC	few	TRBV7-2	TRBD2	TRBJ2-1
CASSLDRNYGYTF	TGTGCCAGCAGTTTGGATCGGAACTATGGCTACACCTTC	few	TRBV28	-	TRBJ1-2
CASSSLAGDEQYF	TGCGCCAGCAGCTCACTAGCGGGAGACGAGCAGTACTTC	many	TRBV5-1	TRBD2	TRBJ2-7
CASSRLAGVGNEQFF	TGTGCCAGCAGCCGACTAGCGGGAGTAGGAAATGAGCAGTTCTTC	few	TRBV3-1	TRBD2	TRBJ2-1
CSVEILAGVNEQFF	TGCAGCGTAGAAATACTAGCGGGAGTAAATGAGCAGTTCTTC	many	TRBV29-1	TRBD2	TRBJ2-1
CASSQDLRGRPTDTQYF	TGCGCCAGCAGCCAAGATTTGCGGGGTAGGCCCACAGATACGCAGTATTTT	-	TRBV4-3	-	TRBJ2-3
CARGDGIYNEQFF	TGTGCCAGGGGGGACGGCATTTACAATGAGCAGTTCTTC	many	TRBV9	-	TRBJ2-1
CASSLLRAEAFF	TGTGCCAGCAGTTTACTCAGGGCAGAAGCTTTCTTT	many	TRBV12-3/TRBV12-4	-	TRBJ1-1
CASSPRPGQYYNEQFF	TGTGCCAGCAGCCCAAGACCGGGACAGTACTACAATGAGCAGTTCTTC	many	TRBV7-2	TRBD1	TRBJ2-1
CASSLERRGPSTDTQYF	TGTGCCAGCAGCTTAGAAAGGAGGGGGCCAAGCACAGATACGCAGTATTTT	-	TRBV7-6	-	TRBJ2-3
CSARDDATGDGNTIYF	TGCAGTGCTAGGGACGACGCCACGGGGGACGGAAACACCATATATTTT	many	TRBV20-1	-	TRBJ1-3
CAWSVGRGSGKLFF	TGTGCCTGGAGTGTGGGCAGGGGGTCTGGAAAACTGTTTTTT	-	TRBV30	TRBD1	TRBJ1-4
CASSLATGELFF	TGTGCCAGCAGTTTGGCAACCGGGGAGCTGTTTTTT	many	TRBV28	-	TRBJ2-2